This TCR beta chain was retrieved from a study of blood T cell repertoires in COVID-19. About the research overall: Sample material is recorded as cDNA or gDNA derived from T cells, B-cell-depleted T cells, or PBMCs.

The protocol was immunoSEQ multiplex PCR, while the TCRdb copy is restricted to in-frame clones and leaves out a portion. The table records around 30,000 clones, about 80% of them present only once. Germline V CDR1 and CDR2: SGHTA, FQGTGA. V was trimmed by 2 bases and J by 7 bases, leaving 12 bases between them. There are 14 residues in the CDR3. The sequencing sample was made of peripheral blood. The chain employs TRBV7-3 and TRBJ1-5, with D unclear. This TCR was recovered from a woman of 80 years or more with acute or convalescent COVID-19. The DNA for the CDR3 is TGTGCCAGCAGCTTATGGGCACGAACCCAGCCCCAGCATTTT. It yields the protein CASSLWARTQPQHF.